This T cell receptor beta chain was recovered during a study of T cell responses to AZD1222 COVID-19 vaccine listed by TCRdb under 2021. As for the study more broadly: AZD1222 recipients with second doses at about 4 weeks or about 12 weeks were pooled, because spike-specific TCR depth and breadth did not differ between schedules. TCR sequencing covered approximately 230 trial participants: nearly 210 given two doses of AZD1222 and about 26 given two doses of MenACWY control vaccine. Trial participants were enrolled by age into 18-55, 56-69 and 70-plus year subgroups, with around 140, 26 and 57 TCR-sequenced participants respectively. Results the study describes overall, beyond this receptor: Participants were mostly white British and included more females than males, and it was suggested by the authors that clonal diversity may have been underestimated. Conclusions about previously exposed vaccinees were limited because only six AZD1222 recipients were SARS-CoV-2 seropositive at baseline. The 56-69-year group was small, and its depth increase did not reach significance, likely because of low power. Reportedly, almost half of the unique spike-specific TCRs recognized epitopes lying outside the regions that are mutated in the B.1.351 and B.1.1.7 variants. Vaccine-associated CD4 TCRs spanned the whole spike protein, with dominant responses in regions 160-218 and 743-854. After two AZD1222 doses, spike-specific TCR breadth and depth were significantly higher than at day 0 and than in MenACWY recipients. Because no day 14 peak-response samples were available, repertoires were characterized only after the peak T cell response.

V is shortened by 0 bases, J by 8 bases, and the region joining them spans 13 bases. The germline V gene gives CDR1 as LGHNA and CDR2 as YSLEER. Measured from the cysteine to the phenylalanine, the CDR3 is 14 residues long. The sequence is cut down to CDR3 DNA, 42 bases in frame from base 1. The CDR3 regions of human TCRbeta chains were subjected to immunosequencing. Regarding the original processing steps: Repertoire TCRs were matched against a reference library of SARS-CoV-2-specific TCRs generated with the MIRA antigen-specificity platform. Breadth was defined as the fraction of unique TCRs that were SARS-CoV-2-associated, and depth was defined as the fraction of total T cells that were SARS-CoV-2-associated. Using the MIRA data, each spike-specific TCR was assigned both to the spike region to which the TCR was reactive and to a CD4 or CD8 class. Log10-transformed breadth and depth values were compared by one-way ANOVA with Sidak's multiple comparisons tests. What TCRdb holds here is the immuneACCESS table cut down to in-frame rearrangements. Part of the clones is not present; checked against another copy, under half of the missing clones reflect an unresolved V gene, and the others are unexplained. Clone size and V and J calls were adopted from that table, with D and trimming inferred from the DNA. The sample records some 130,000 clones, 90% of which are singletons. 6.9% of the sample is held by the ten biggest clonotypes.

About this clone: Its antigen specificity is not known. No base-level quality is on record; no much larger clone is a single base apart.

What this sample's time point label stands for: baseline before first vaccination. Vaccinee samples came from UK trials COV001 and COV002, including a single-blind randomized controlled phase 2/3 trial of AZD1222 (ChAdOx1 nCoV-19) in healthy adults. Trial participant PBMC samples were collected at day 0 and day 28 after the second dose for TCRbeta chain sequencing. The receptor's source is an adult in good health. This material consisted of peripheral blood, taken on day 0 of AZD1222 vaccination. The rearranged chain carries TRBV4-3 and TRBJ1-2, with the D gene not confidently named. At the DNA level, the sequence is TGCGCCAGCAGCCAAGATACATTTCGACGAGGCTACACCTTC. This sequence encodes CASSQDTFRRGYTF.